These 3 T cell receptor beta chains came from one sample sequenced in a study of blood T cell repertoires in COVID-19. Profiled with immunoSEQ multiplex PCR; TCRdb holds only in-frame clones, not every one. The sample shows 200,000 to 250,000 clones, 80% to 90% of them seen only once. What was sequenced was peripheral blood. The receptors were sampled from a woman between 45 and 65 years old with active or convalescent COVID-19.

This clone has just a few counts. The CDR3 DNA follows: TGTGCCAGCAGCTTGACTGCGGGATTTATCACCGGGGAGCTGTTTTTT. It codes for CASSLTAGFITGELFF. The gene calls are TRBV5-6 and TRBJ2-2, with a weak D call TRBD2 (6 bases). CDR1 is SGHDT, CDR2 YYEEEE, per germline. The CDR3 length is 16 residues. V was shortened by 1 base and J by 4 bases, with 14 bases between the two germline ends.

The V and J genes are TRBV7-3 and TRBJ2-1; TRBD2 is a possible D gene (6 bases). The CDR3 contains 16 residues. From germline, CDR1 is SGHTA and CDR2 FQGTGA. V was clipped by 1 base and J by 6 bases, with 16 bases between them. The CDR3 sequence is CASSLIRAGLGNEQFF. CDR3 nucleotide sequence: TGTGCCAGCAGCTTAATTAGGGCGGGATTAGGCAATGAGCAGTTCTTC. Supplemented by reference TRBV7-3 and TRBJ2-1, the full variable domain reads GAGVSQTPSNKVTEKGKYVELRCDPISGHTALYWYRQSLGQGPEFLIYFQGTGAADDSGLPNDRFFAVRPEGSVSTLKIQRTERGDSAVYLCASSLIRAGLGNEQFFGPGTRLTVL.

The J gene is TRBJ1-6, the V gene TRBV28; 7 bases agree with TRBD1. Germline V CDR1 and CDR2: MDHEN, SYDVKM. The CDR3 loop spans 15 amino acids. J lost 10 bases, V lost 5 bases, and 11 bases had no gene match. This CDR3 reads CASSTLRQGLSPLHF. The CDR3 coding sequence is TGTGCCAGCAGTACTTTGAGACAGGGTTTGTCACCCCTCCACTTT.